These 7 T cell receptor beta chains came from one sample sequenced in a study of blood T cell repertoires in COVID-19. Generated by immunoSEQ multiplex PCR, the TCRdb table keeps only in-frame clones and is missing some. The table has 250,000 to 300,000 clones, about 68% seen once. Sample: peripheral blood. The receptors were gathered from a woman at least 80 years old with acute or convalescent COVID-19.

The chain combines TRBV5-1 with TRBJ2-7; no firm D call. The CDR3 spans 14 residues. Trimming removed 5 bases from V and 0 bases from J, with 12 bases in between. Germline-derived CDR1 and CDR2 are SGHRS and YFSETQ. CDR3 coding DNA: TGCGCCAGCAGTCGAGACATCTTCTCCTACGAGCAGTACTTC. Protein: CASSRDIFSYEQYF.

At least ten counts were recorded for this clone. The J gene is TRBJ1-3, the V gene TRBV5-5; possible D gene TRBD1, 6 bases. V lost 4 bases, J lost 2 bases, and 16 bases lay in between. The CDR3 is 16 residues long. Germline V gives CDR1 SGHKS, CDR2 YYEKEE (reference sequence). CDR3 DNA: TGTGCCAGCAGCCAGCTACCAGGGGTTGCTGGAAACACCATATATTTT. It encodes CASSQLPGVAGNTIYF.

The rearrangement joins TRBV7-8 to TRBJ2-5, with D tentatively TRBD1 (5 bases). This CDR3 has 16 residues. Germline V gene lookup returns CDR1 SGHVS and CDR2 FQNEAQ. V gave up 5 bases and J gave up 1 base, with 17 bases separating them. In DNA form, the CDR3 reads TGTGCCAGCAGCAGATTGAGACAGACTTTCCAAGAGACCCAGTACTTC. It translates to CASSRLRQTFQETQYF.

This clone was counted once. The V and J genes are TRBV7-2 and TRBJ2-5; 9 bases align to TRBD1. This CDR3 comprises 15 residues. Germline V gives CDR1 SGHTA, CDR2 FQGNSA. V trimming: 1 base; J trimming: 4 bases; junction bases outside the gene matches: 4. The CDR3: CASSLGGGQGETQYF. DNA of the CDR3: TGTGCCAGCAGCTTAGGGGGGGGACAGGGAGAGACCCAGTACTTC.

A few counts support this clone. This sequence joins TRBV19 and TRBJ2-7, with TRBD2 identical over 7 bases. Losses at the gene ends were 4 bases for V and 5 bases for J; bases not matched to a gene: 5. The germline CDR1 and CDR2 sequences are LNHDA and SQIVND (reference sequence). The CDR3 length is 13 residues. The CDR3 nucleotides are TGTGCCAGTAGTAGAGCGGCGGGAGACGAGCAGTACTTC. It specifies CASSRAAGDEQYF.

The count of this clone is one. The V gene is TRBV4-1, the J gene TRBJ1-1; no clear D gene. The CDR3 has 15 residues. Trimming left V 4 bases short and J 0 bases short, with 12 bases between. Germline values: CDR1 MGHRA, CDR2 YSYEKL. The CDR3: CASSPGVWMNTEAFF. The CDR3 coding sequence is TGCGCCAGCAGCCCCGGGGTTTGGATGAACACTGAAGCTTTCTTT.

The J gene is TRBJ1-5, the V gene TRBV11-2; 7 bases map to TRBD1. With 5 bases clipped from V and 2 bases from J, the junction kept 6 bases outside the gene matches. The CDR3 covers 15 residues. CDR1 and CDR2 (germline): SGHAT, FQNNGV. CDR3 sequence: CASSAWTGRNQPQHF. The DNA for the CDR3 is TGTGCCAGCAGCGCCTGGACAGGACGCAATCAGCCCCAGCATTTT. Full variable domain (rest looked up from reference TRBV11-2 and TRBJ1-5): EAGVAQSPRYKIIEKRQSVAFWCNPISGHATLYWYQQILGQGPKLLIQFQNNGVVDDSQLPKDRFSAERLKGVDSTLKIQPAKLEDSAVYLCASSAWTGRNQPQHFGDGTRLSIL.